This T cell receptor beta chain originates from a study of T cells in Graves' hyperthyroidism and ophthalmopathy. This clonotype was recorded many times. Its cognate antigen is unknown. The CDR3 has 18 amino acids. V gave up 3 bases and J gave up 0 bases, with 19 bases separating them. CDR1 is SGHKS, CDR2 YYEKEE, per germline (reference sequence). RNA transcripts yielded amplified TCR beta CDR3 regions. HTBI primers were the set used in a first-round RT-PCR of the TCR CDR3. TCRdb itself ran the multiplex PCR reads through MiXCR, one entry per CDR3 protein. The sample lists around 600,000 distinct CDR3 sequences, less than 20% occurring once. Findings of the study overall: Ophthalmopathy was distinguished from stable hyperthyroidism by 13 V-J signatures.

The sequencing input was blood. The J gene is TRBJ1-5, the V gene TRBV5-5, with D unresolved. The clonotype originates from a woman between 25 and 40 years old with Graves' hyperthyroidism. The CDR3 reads CASSYAPGSEYSNQPQHF. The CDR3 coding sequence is TGTGCCAGCAGCTATGCCCCCGGCAGCGAGTATAGCAATCAGCCCCAGCATTTT.